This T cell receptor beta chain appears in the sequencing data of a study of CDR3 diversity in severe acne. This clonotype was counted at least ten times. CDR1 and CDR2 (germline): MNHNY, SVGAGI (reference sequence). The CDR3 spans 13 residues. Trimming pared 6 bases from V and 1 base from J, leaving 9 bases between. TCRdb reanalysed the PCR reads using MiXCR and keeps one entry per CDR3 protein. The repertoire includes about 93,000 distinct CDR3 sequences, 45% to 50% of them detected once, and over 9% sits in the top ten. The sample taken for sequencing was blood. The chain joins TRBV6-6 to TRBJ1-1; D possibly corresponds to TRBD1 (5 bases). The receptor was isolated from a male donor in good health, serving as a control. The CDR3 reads CASSPQGNTEAFF. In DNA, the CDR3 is TGTGCCAGCAGCCCCCAGGGGAACACTGAAGCTTTCTTT.